Listed below are T cell receptor beta chains from one sample, sequenced in a study of blood T cell repertoires in COVID-19. TCRdb's table, derived via immunoSEQ multiplex PCR, lists solely in-frame clones and lacks some. In the table there are fewer than 180,000 clones, approximately 88% of which are singletons. Specimen: peripheral blood. The source is a man in his 70s with acute or convalescent COVID-19. Both conserved end residues are part of each CDR3. Each record gives: J gene, clone size, V gene, D gene, CDR3 protein, CDR3 DNA. D genes are given only for firm matches. Expanded clones are given a class, and other clones once, few, many or no size at all.

J: TRBJ2-1; size: NA; V: TRBV7-2; D: TRBD1; CDR3: CASRHTGGPYNEQFF; DNA: TGTGCCAGCAGACATACAGGGGGTCCGTACAATGAGCAGTTCTTC
J: TRBJ2-1; size: NA; V: TRBV24-1; D: NA; CDR3: CATSEYRLSGYNEQFF; DNA: TGTGCCACCAGTGAGTACAGGCTTTCGGGTTACAATGAGCAGTTCTTC
J: TRBJ1-1; size: NA; V: TRBV19; D: NA; CDR3: CASSMATRGTEAFF; DNA: TGTGCCAGTAGTATGGCAACTCGGGGCACTGAAGCTTTCTTT
J: TRBJ1-4; size: few; V: TRBV5-1; D: NA; CDR3: CASSPEADLNEKLFF; DNA: TGCGCCAGCAGCCCCGAGGCAGACTTGAATGAAAAACTGTTTTTT
J: TRBJ1-1; size: few; V: TRBV6-4; D: NA; CDR3: CASSDTDRNTEAFF; DNA: TGTGCCAGCAGTGACACGGACAGGAACACTGAAGCTTTCTTT
J: TRBJ2-2; size: NA; V: TRBV19; D: TRBD2; CDR3: CASSRGRDATGELFF; DNA: TGTGCCAGTTCACGCGGGAGGGACGCCACCGGGGAGCTGTTTTTT
J: TRBJ1-1; size: once; V: TRBV5-4; D: NA; CDR3: CASSLGGVAEAFF; DNA: TGTGCCAGCAGCTTGGGGGGGGTGGCTGAAGCTTTCTTT
J: TRBJ2-2; size: once; V: TRBV25-1; D: NA; CDR3: CASSDASGHTGELFF; DNA: TGTGCCAGCAGTGACGCATCAGGGCACACCGGGGAGCTGTTTTTT
J: TRBJ2-1; size: NA; V: TRBV29-1; D: TRBD2; CDR3: CSVVALAGGSSYNEQFF; DNA: TGCAGCGTTGTGGCCCTAGCGGGAGGGAGCTCCTACAATGAGCAGTTCTTC
J: TRBJ2-5; size: NA; V: TRBV28; D: TRBD1; CDR3: CASSSTGGLQETQYF; DNA: TGTGCCAGCAGTTCAACAGGGGGCCTGCAAGAGACCCAGTACTTC
J: TRBJ1-1; size: few; V: TRBV19; D: NA; CDR3: CASKGFSQNTEAFF; DNA: TGTGCCAGTAAGGGGTTTTCGCAGAACACTGAAGCTTTCTTT
J: TRBJ2-5; size: NA; V: TRBV12-3/TRBV12-4; D: NA; CDR3: CASSLWAQETQYF; DNA: TGTGCCAGCAGTTTGTGGGCCCAAGAGACCCAGTACTTC
J: TRBJ1-4; size: NA; V: TRBV15; D: NA; CDR3: CATSVQGAGYEKLFF; DNA: TGTGCCACCAGCGTACAGGGAGCAGGGTATGAAAAACTGTTTTTT
J: TRBJ1-4; size: NA; V: TRBV19; D: TRBD1; CDR3: CASSIRGGRTNEKLFF; DNA: TGTGCCAGTAGTATTAGAGGGGGCCGCACTAATGAAAAACTGTTTTTT
J: TRBJ1-1; size: NA; V: TRBV18; D: NA; CDR3: CASSPPTGNTEAFF; DNA: TGTGCCAGCTCACCGCCCACAGGGAACACTGAAGCTTTCTTT
J: TRBJ2-2; size: NA; V: TRBV29-1; D: TRBD1; CDR3: CSVATWVGQGRTGELFF; DNA: TGCAGCGTTGCGACTTGGGTAGGACAGGGAAGGACCGGGGAGCTGTTTTTT
J: TRBJ1-5; size: once; V: TRBV15; D: NA; CDR3: CATSRDGRAGQPQHF; DNA: TGTGCCACCAGCAGAGATGGGCGGGCGGGTCAGCCCCAGCATTTT
J: TRBJ1-2; size: NA; V: TRBV5-1; D: TRBD1; CDR3: CASSPGGGQVFGYTF; DNA: TGCGCCAGCAGCCCGGGCGGGGGACAGGTTTTTGGCTACACCTTC
J: TRBJ1-3; size: NA; V: TRBV9; D: NA; CDR3: CASSRPAAGNTIYF; DNA: TGTGCCAGCAGTCGCCCAGCGGCTGGAAACACCATATATTTT
J: TRBJ2-5; size: NA; V: TRBV5-6; D: NA; CDR3: CASSLRGGETQYF; DNA: TGTGCCAGCAGCTTAAGGGGTGGAGAGACCCAGTACTTC
J: TRBJ1-5; size: NA; V: TRBV18; D: NA; CDR3: CASSPADQPQHF; DNA: TGTGCCAGCTCACCAGCAGATCAGCCCCAGCATTTT
J: TRBJ2-1; size: NA; V: TRBV6-4; D: TRBD2; CDR3: CASSDSRGLAGYNEQFF; DNA: TGTGCCAGCAGTGACTCTAGGGGACTAGCGGGCTACAATGAGCAGTTCTTC